This section outlines one TCR beta chain sequence together with its context. The clone's antigen remains unknown. No much larger clonotype is one base removed from it; base qualities were not supplied. This sample is drawn from a study of Graves' ophthalmopathy and Graves' hyperthyroidism (dated by TCRdb to between 2017 and 2018). Describing the broader study: Peripheral blood was collected at initial diagnosis, prior to any treatment. TCR beta repertoire signatures were used to distinguish Graves' ophthalmopathy from Graves' hyperthyroidism and to predict progression to ophthalmopathy. In total, under 150 blood samples were TCR-sequenced: 40 to 45 ophthalmopathy, 80 or so hyperthyroidism and approximately 17 hyperthyroidism-to-ophthalmopathy patients. To explore V-J signatures distinguishing ophthalmopathy from hyperthyroidism, a discovery set of 100 patients (fewer than 45 ophthalmopathy, about 57 stable hyperthyroidism) was enrolled. An independent validation cohort comprised 18 hyperthyroidism patients and over 15 patients who later progressed from hyperthyroidism to ophthalmopathy. In several hyperthyroidism patients, the T-cell repertoires found in thyroid tissue were compared with those found in blood. After sampling, hyperthyroidism patients received methimazole starting at 30 mg daily, and ophthalmopathy patients received high-dose intravenous methylprednisolone. For training and testing, the 100 or so patients in the discovery cohort were randomly divided in a 7:3 ratio. The paper as a whole reports these results and caveats: No statistical method was used to set the sample size in advance, and the investigators knew which group each participant was assigned to. In validation, the model predicted ophthalmopathy progression with more than 55% sensitivity and approximately 78% specificity; some 13 predicted patients were CT-confirmed with GO in a median of about 6.1 months. In cross-validation, the 13-signature model distinguished ophthalmopathy from stable hyperthyroidism with around 86% sensitivity and 81.08% specificity, while in the test set the corresponding values were about 79% and 69%. Most of the expanded thyroid clonotypes with a frequency above 0.001 were also detected in blood, and it was suggested that the thyroid immune response may be reflected by blood repertoires.

Hyperthyroidism was considered stable if no progression to ophthalmopathy occurred within 18 months of follow-up. Hyperthyroidism patients were newly diagnosed, were aged 18 to 65 years, and had a disease duration under 2 months. Patients with other autoimmune diseases, uncontrolled infections, pregnancy or lactation were excluded from the study. Diagnosis was based on clinical symptoms, serum thyroxine, TRAb, thyroid ultrasound and orbital computed tomography. Ficoll-Paque density gradient centrifugation was used to isolate PBMCs from under 11 ml of fresh peripheral blood. Total RNA was extracted using Trizol reagent, and RNA quality was checked on an Agilent 2100 Bioanalyzer. Sequences DFQATT (CDR1) and SNEGSKA (CDR2) are obtained from the germline V gene (reference sequence). The CDR3 numbers 12 residues from cysteine through phenylalanine. Just CDR3 DNA is preserved here, 36 bases in frame from base 1. The germline ends are 17 bases apart after V is trimmed by 3 bases and J by 17 bases.

For repertoire sequencing, TCR beta CDR3 regions were amplified from RNA transcripts. The first round was an RT-PCR using HTBI primers with the Qiagen OneStep RT-PCR kit, and this first round was followed by a second-round multiplex PCR, then size selection and purification. The libraries underwent paired-end sequencing with 100 bp reads on an Illumina HiSeq2000. The original pipeline was this. Reads were processed with SOAPnuke, discarding reads with adapters, uncalled bases, mean Phred below 15, or no exact constant-primer or identifier match. COPE v1.2.5 was used to merge the high-quality paired reads. Unique nucleotide sequences were defined as clonotypes and aligned to IMGT TRB V, D and J references using MiTCR v1.1. The analysis was limited to V-J combinations with a frequency above 0.0001, which together covered over 98% of repertoires. For each V-J combination, a TCR clonal expansion and chaos score was defined as the ratio of F50 clonal expansion to chaos observed in the TCRdist matrix. Features were reduced by Welch's t-statistics and random forest to approximately 13 V-J combinations, which fed a naive Bayes classifier. The Morisita-Horn index was used to measure how similar the thyroid and blood repertoires were. TCRdb reworked the public reads: Q25 trimming with fastp, MiXCR clone assembly, productive beta chains retained. Rows merge per CDR3 protein into single entries with the most common DNA and genes. None of the V and J calls come from the authors' own analysis; TCRdb made them. Across this sample there are 500,000 to 700,000 distinct CDR3 sequences, with over 20% seen only once. The ten largest clones take up 7.1% of the sample.

Sequenced material: peripheral blood. This TCR was recovered from a woman younger than 30 with stable Graves' hyperthyroidism. Some clones in this sample may be carry-over from other donors' samples. Donor details come from another sample of the same person, matched by shared clones. The rearrangement joined TRBV20-1 to TRBJ1-6; the D gene is perhaps TRBD1, from 5 matching bases. DNA sequence: TGCAGTGCTAGGTCCGACTCGGGACTGGTCCACTTT. Its coded protein is CSARSDSGLVHF.